These 12 T cell receptor beta chains were all obtained from the same sample, sequenced in a study of PD-L1 blockade in urothelial cancer. The repertoire was sequenced with immunoSEQ multiplex PCR; TCRdb's copy has only in-frame clones and lacks some. The sample gives approximately 48,000 clones, 75% to 90% of which show up once; 16% is in the top ten. Sequences were derived from PBMCs, sampled around atezolizumab (anti-PD-L1) treatment. The source is a man between 60 and 75 years old with urothelial cancer.

The V gene is TRBV10-3, the J gene TRBJ2-1; D perhaps matches TRBD1 (6 bases). This CDR3 has 14 amino acids. V was pared by 8 bases and J by 0 bases, with 11 bases between. CDR1 is ENHRY, CDR2 SYGVKD, per germline. CDR3 loop: CAIETGSSYNEQFF. The CDR3 nucleotides read TGTGCCATCGAAACAGGGAGCTCCTACAATGAGCAGTTCTTC.

The chain couples TRBV5-5 to TRBJ1-6, with 7 bases fitting TRBD1. The V gene end was trimmed by 5 bases and the J gene end by 10 bases; junction bases not matched to a gene: 12. In germline, CDR1 is SGHKS, CDR2 YYEKEE (reference sequence). CDR3 length: 15 amino acids. CDR3 sequence: CASSYRGTARSPLHF. The CDR3, as DNA: TGTGCCAGCAGTTATAGAGGGACAGCACGCTCACCCCTCCACTTT.

In its sample, this clone was seen once. This chain links TRBV5-5 with TRBJ1-2, with D tentatively TRBD1 (6 bases). The germline V gene encodes CDR1 SGHKS and CDR2 YYEKEE (reference sequence). V was clipped by 3 bases and J by 7 bases, with 19 bases between them. This CDR3 is built from 15 residues. For the CDR3, the DNA is TGTGCCAGCAGCTGGGAGGGTGGGGGGCGAAGTGGCTACACCTTC. Translation gives CASSWEGGGRSGYTF.

The chain has TRBV5-6 and TRBJ1-5; D not certain. Per germline, CDR1 SGHDT and CDR2 YYEEEE. The V end lost 0 bases, the J end lost 1 base, and 5 bases lay between the germline ends. The CDR3 has 14 amino acids. CDR3 nucleotide sequence: TGTGCCAGCAGCTTGGGACTGAGCAATCAGCCCCAGCATTTT. This gives the protein CASSLGLSNQPQHF. Full variable domain (missing parts from reference TRBV5-6 and TRBJ1-5): DAGVTQSPTHLIKTRGQQVTLRCSPKSGHDTVSWYQQALGQGPQFIFQYYEEEERQRGNFPDRFSGHQFPNYSSELNVNALLLGDSALYLCASSLGLSNQPQHFGDGTRLSIL.

The gene calls are TRBV18 and TRBJ2-3; 7 positions match TRBD1. The germline CDR1 and CDR2 sequences are KGHSH and LQKENI. The CDR3 extends over 13 amino acids. Trimming cost V 7 bases and J 1 base; bases outside gene matches: 2. Here the CDR3 DNA reads TGTGCCAGCTTAACAGGGGGCACAGATACGCAGTATTTT. This codes for CASLTGGTDTQYF.

This chain joins TRBV6-6 and TRBJ1-1; D is unresolved. The V gene's germline CDR1 is MNHNY and CDR2 SVGAGI (reference sequence). V lost 6 bases and J 6 bases, leaving 17 bases between the germline ends. There are 14 residues in the CDR3. CDR3 protein: CASSLGPERAEAFF. The CDR3 DNA is TGTGCCAGCAGCTTAGGGCCCGAGAGGGCTGAAGCTTTCTTT.

The chain has TRBV9 and TRBJ2-1; tentatively, D is TRBD2 (5 bases). The V end was cut by 0 bases, the J end by 3 bases, with 7 bases between. CDR1 is SGDLS, CDR2 YYNGEE, per germline. The CDR3 is 14 residues long. The chain's CDR3 is CASSVAGDYNEQFF. Written as DNA, the CDR3 is TGTGCCAGCAGCGTAGCCGGGGACTACAATGAGCAGTTCTTC.

The gene calls are TRBV5-8 and TRBJ1-2; D perhaps matches TRBD1 (5 bases). Trimming shortened V by 2 bases and J by 0 bases, and 14 bases separated the two germline ends. Germline CDR1 reads SGHTS; CDR2 reads YDEGEE. The CDR3 length is 16 residues. CDR3 in amino acids: CASSFGLGPTNYGYTF. As DNA, the CDR3 is TGTGCCAGCAGCTTTGGTTTGGGGCCCACTAACTATGGCTACACCTTC.

This sequence joins TRBV11-3 and TRBJ2-7; 8 bases are a match to TRBD1. The CDR3 consists of 17 residues. Losses at the gene ends were 0 bases for V and 0 bases for J; bases not matched to a gene: 7. The germline gives CDR1 SGHNT, CDR2 YENEEA. The CDR3 coding sequence is TGTGCCAGCAGCTTAGAACAGGGGGTAGTCGGCTCCTACGAGCAGTACTTC. Amino acids: CASSLEQGVVGSYEQYF.

The chain is built from TRBV4-1 and TRBJ2-2, with 7 bases matching TRBD2. This CDR3 comprises 15 residues. Losses at the gene ends were 4 bases for V and 7 bases for J; bases not matched to a gene: 9. Germline-derived CDR1 and CDR2 are MGHRA and YSYEKL. The chain's CDR3 is CASSPGIRGSGELFF. The CDR3 nucleotides are TGCGCCAGCAGCCCGGGGATCCGCGGGAGCGGGGAGCTGTTTTTT.

A single count supports this clone. The CDR3 region has the DNA TGTGCCAGCAGTGACGGGACAGGGGATCCAGATACGCAGTATTTT. Its protein is CASSDGTGDPDTQYF. The chain recombines TRBV6-4 with TRBJ2-3; 10 bases are a match to TRBD1. From germline, CDR1 is MRHNA and CDR2 SNTAGT. The ends lost 2 bases at V and 4 bases at J; junction bases unmatched: 3. This CDR3 spans 15 amino acids.

J is TRBJ2-7 and V is TRBV30; the D gene is possibly TRBD1 (6 bases). Germline V CDR1 and CDR2: GTSNPN, SVGIG (reference sequence). The CDR3 has 12 residues. Trimming took 0 bases from V and 3 from J, leaving 6 bases between them. The CDR3 DNA reads as TGTGCCTGGAGTGTACAGGGCTACGAGCAGTACTTC. Its translation is CAWSVQGYEQYF.